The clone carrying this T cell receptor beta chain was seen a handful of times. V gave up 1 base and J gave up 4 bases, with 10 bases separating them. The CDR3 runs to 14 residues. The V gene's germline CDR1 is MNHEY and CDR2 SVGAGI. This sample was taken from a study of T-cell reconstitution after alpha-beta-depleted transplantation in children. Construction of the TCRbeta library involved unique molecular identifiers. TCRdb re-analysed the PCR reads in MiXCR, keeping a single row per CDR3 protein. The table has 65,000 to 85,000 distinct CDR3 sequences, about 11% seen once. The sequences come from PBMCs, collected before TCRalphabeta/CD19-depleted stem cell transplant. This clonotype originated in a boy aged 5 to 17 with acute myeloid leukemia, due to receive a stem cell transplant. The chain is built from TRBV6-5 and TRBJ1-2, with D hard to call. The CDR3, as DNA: TGTGCCAGCAGTTACTTGGGCCCGGGCTATGGCTACACCTTC. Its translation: CASSYLGPGYGYTF.